Reported below is one TCR beta chain. This sample was taken from a study of blood T cell repertoires in COVID-19. Per the original methods: The authors estimated nucleated cell counts from reference gene primer amplification. The assay was immunoSEQ multiplex PCR, and TCRdb's table has in-frame clones only and misses some. From that table come the V and J calls and clone size; the DNA was used to work out D and trimming. The repertoire consists of 170,000 or so clones, with over 75% occurring once and the leading ten covering around 7%. Those enrolled, adults aged roughly 18 to 95 years, came from roughly 23 US areas. Cohorts were based on clinical histories the participants reported. Among Cohort 3 donors, those recovered had two negative PCRs, clearance, or symptom resolution. The clonotype comes from a woman aged 45-65 years who had recovered from COVID-19. What was sequenced was PBMCs or T cells enriched from blood (not recorded which).

The CDR3 sequence: CASSLDRGRTEAFF. The CDR3 nucleotides are TGTGCCAGCAGCTTAGACAGGGGTAGGACTGAAGCTTTCTTT. The rearrangement links TRBV7-2 to TRBJ1-1, with TRBD1 identical over 7 bases. This CDR3 is 14 amino acids long. The germline V gene encodes CDR1 SGHTA and CDR2 FQGNSA. With 1 base clipped from V and 5 bases from J, the junction kept 4 bases outside the gene matches.